What follows are 28 T cell receptor beta chains derived from one specimen sequenced in a study of T cell changes during pregnancy in multiple sclerosis. Profiled with immunoSEQ multiplex PCR; TCRdb holds only in-frame clones, not every one. Among tens of thousands of clones listed, about 90% were seen once. The sequencing here drew on CD4+ T cells from peripheral blood mononuclear cells, taken in the second trimester of pregnancy. These receptor sequences come from a female donor in good health, enrolled as a control in a pregnancy study.

The chain joins TRBV5-1 to TRBJ1-2, with 11 bases identical to TRBD1. Trimming at V came to 0 bases and at J to 8 bases, leaving 9 bases not matched to a gene. Germline V gene sequence: CDR1 SGHRS, CDR2 YFSETQ. The CDR3 length is 16 residues. The DNA of the CDR3 is TGCGCCAGCAGCTTGGAGGCTGGACAGGGGGCCCGAGGCTACACCTTC. Protein sequence: CASSLEAGQGARGYTF.

V and J are TRBV4-3 and TRBJ1-1, with 7 bases that match TRBD1. The trim removed 1 base at V and 5 bases at J, leaving 1 base unmatched. The CDR3 spans 13 residues. Germline assignment: CDR1 LGHNA and CDR2 YSLEER. CDR3 DNA sequence: TGCGCCAGCAGCCAAGCGGACAGGACTGAAGCTTTCTTT. This codes for CASSQADRTEAFF.

The chain employs TRBV5-1 and TRBJ2-2; TRBD1 might be the D (5 bases). V dropped 0 bases and J dropped 2 bases, with 8 bases sitting between them. Germline V lookup: CDR1 SGHRS, CDR2 YFSETQ. This CDR3 has 15 amino acids. Here the CDR3 DNA reads TGCGCCAGCAGCTTGGGACAGACTAACACCGGGGAGCTGTTTTTT. This codes for CASSLGQTNTGELFF.

The chain links TRBV7-2 to TRBJ2-1, with D tentatively TRBD2 (6 bases). There are 16 residues in the CDR3. The germline gives CDR1 SGHTA, CDR2 FQGNSA. Deletions cut 1 base from V and 0 bases from J, with 10 bases between. The CDR3 reads CASSLGGDSSYNEQFF. Here the CDR3 DNA reads TGTGCCAGCAGCTTAGGGGGGGATAGCTCCTACAATGAGCAGTTCTTC. Using reference TRBV7-2 and TRBJ2-1 for the parts outside the CDR3, the full variable domain is GAGVSQSPSNKVTEKGKDVELRCDPISGHTALYWYRQSLGQGLEFLIYFQGNSAPDKSGLPSDRFSAERTGGSVSTLTIQRTQQEDSAVYLCASSLGGDSSYNEQFFGPGTRLTVL.

The chain uses TRBV19 and TRBJ1-6; no clear D. From germline, CDR1 is LNHDA and CDR2 SQIVND (reference sequence). Trimming shortened V by 3 bases and J by 7 bases, and 13 bases separated the two germline ends. CDR3 length: 15 residues. In DNA form, the CDR3 reads TGTGCCAGTAGTATTATTCGAAAAGAGAATTCACCCCTCCACTTT. Translation: CASSIIRKENSPLHF.

The rearrangement links TRBV7-2 to TRBJ1-2; 8 positions match TRBD1. The germline gives CDR1 SGHTA, CDR2 FQGNSA. This CDR3 contains 15 residues. Trimming cost V 5 bases and J 8 bases; bases outside gene matches: 13. The CDR3 reads CASSPHSGQAEGYTF. Here the CDR3 DNA reads TGTGCCAGCAGCCCCCACTCGGGACAGGCTGAAGGCTACACCTTC.

Only one count was recorded for this clone. The chain carries TRBV13 and TRBJ1-5; D unclear. Germline V gene sequence: CDR1 PRHDT, CDR2 FYEKMQ (reference sequence). The CDR3 length is 16 residues. V dropped 2 bases and J dropped 0 bases, with 11 bases sitting between them. The CDR3 nucleotides read TGTGCCAGCAGCTTACCAGGCCCTGATAGCAATCAGCCCCAGCATTTT. Translation: CASSLPGPDSNQPQHF.

The gene calls are TRBV4-2 and TRBJ1-1, with a possible D match to TRBD1 (6 bases). This CDR3 region has 14 residues. Germline CDR1 is LGHNA and CDR2 is YNFKEQ. Trimming removed 4 bases at V and 6 bases at J, with 15 bases between. CDR3 sequence reads: CASSPGDIRAEAFF. The CDR3, as DNA: TGTGCCAGCAGCCCAGGGGATATTAGGGCTGAAGCTTTCTTT.

The J gene is TRBJ2-3, the V gene TRBV30; 10 nucleotides match TRBD2. J lost 6 bases, V lost 5 bases, and 8 bases had no gene match. Looked up from germline, CDR1 is GTSNPN and CDR2 is SVGIG (reference sequence). The CDR3 runs to 14 residues. CDR3 coding DNA: TGTGCCTGGGAAAGCGGGGGGGCATGGGATACGCAGTATTTT. This sequence encodes CAWESGGAWDTQYF.

The chain uses TRBV4-2 and TRBJ2-7; D may be TRBD2 (6 bases). CDR1 and CDR2 from the germline V gene are LGHNA and YNFKEQ. The CDR3 loop spans 17 amino acids. V was clipped by 0 bases and J by 0 bases, with 15 bases between them. CDR3 loop: CASSQDPGGDRSYEQYF. CDR3 DNA sequence: TGTGCCAGCAGCCAAGATCCTGGAGGGGACCGCTCCTACGAGCAGTACTTC.

In its sample, this clone was seen once. The chain recombines TRBV28 with TRBJ1-2; D uncertain. CDR1 is MDHEN, CDR2 SYDVKM, per germline. V lost 5 bases, J lost 8 bases, and 18 bases lay in between. This CDR3 is built from 14 residues. The CDR3 spells CASSTSDSSWGYTF. The CDR3 bases are TGTGCCAGCAGTACATCCGACTCTAGTTGGGGCTACACCTTC.

The chain combines TRBV11-2 with TRBJ2-7, with a possible D match to TRBD1 (6 bases). CDR1 and CDR2 (germline): SGHAT, FQNNGV. The CDR3 loop spans 15 amino acids. Trimming shortened V by 1 base and J by 2 bases, and 12 bases separated the two germline ends. CDR3 bases: TGTGCCAGCAGCTTAGTAAGGGGGAAAGCCTACGAGCAGTACTTC. Amino acid sequence: CASSLVRGKAYEQYF.

The rearrangement joins TRBV5-4 to TRBJ1-1; TRBD1 aligns across 8 bases. This CDR3 contains 12 residues. V lost 4 bases to trimming and J lost 7 bases; unmatched junction nucleotides: 3. Germline V CDR1 and CDR2: SGHNT, YYREEE (reference sequence). The CDR3 region is CASSPDRGEAFF. The CDR3 bases are TGTGCCAGCAGCCCAGACAGGGGTGAAGCTTTCTTT.

This chain links TRBV15 with TRBJ1-1, with TRBD1 matching 7 bases. Germline V lookup: CDR1 LNHNV, CDR2 YYDKDF (reference sequence). The CDR3 has 16 amino acids. With V trimmed by 5 bases and J by 5 bases, 14 bases remained unmatched. This CDR3 is CATSSGGGYLKTEAFF. The CDR3 DNA reads as TGTGCCACCAGCTCTGGAGGGGGCTACTTAAAGACTGAAGCTTTCTTT.

V usage is TRBV5-4 and J usage is TRBJ1-2; the match to TRBD1 covers 7 bases. This CDR3 is 13 amino acids long. V gave up 3 bases and J gave up 5 bases; unmatched junction bases: 4. The germline V gene encodes CDR1 SGHNT and CDR2 YYREEE (reference sequence). The CDR3 here is CASSSTGIYGYTF. In nucleotides, the CDR3 is TGTGCCAGCAGCTCGACAGGGATATATGGCTACACCTTC.

This rearrangement joins TRBV9 to TRBJ1-1; D remains ambiguous. Germline CDR1 is SGDLS and CDR2 is YYNGEE. The V and J ends lost 5 bases and 0 bases respectively, with 8 bases between them. The CDR3 runs to 13 residues. The CDR3 sequence: CASSPTMNTEAFF. The CDR3 DNA reads TGTGCCAGCAGTCCTACCATGAACACTGAAGCTTTCTTT. The variable domain in full, with the rest retrieved from reference TRBV9 and TRBJ1-1, is DSGVTQTPKHLITATGQRVTLRCSPRSGDLSVYWYQQSLDQGLQFLIQYYNGEERAKGNILERFSAQQFPDLHSELNLSSLELGDSALYFCASSPTMNTEAFFGQGTRLTVV.

The genes are TRBV25-1 and TRBJ1-4; weak D call: TRBD1 (6 bases). The germline V gene encodes CDR1 MGHDK and CDR2 SYGVNS. The CDR3 loop spans 14 amino acids. V lost 6 bases, J lost 10 bases, and 18 bases lay in between. The CDR3 coding sequence is TGTGCCAGCAGGAGGGGGGAGGCGGGGGGAAAACTGTTTTTT. It encodes CASRRGEAGGKLFF.

The CDR3 DNA reads as TGTGCCAGTAGTACCAATAGCGGGGGAAGCTCTGGGGCCAACGTCCTGACTTTC. Amino acid sequence: CASSTNSGGSSGANVLTF. This chain connects TRBV19 to TRBJ2-6; 9 nucleotides align to TRBD2. V gave up 4 bases and J gave up 0 bases; unmatched junction bases: 7. The germline gives CDR1 LNHDA, CDR2 SQIVND (reference sequence). The CDR3 length is 18 residues.

The gene calls are TRBV9 and TRBJ2-5; 8 nucleotides line up with TRBD1. V trimming: 4 bases; J trimming: 4 bases; junction bases outside the gene matches: 6. Looked up from germline, CDR1 is SGDLS and CDR2 is YYNGEE. The CDR3 loop spans 14 amino acids. Here the CDR3 reads CASSRQGYGETQYF. CDR3 DNA: TGTGCCAGCAGCCGACAGGGGTACGGAGAGACCCAGTACTTC.

The chain recombines TRBV10-3 with TRBJ2-5; weak D call: TRBD2 (5 bases). Germline V gene lookup returns CDR1 ENHRY and CDR2 SYGVKD. CDR3 length: 15 residues. V was shortened by 2 bases and J by 1 base, with 11 bases between the two germline ends. CDR3 region: CAISEPGLIQETQYF. The CDR3 nucleotides are TGTGCCATCAGTGAGCCCGGACTCATCCAAGAGACCCAGTACTTC.

The V call is TRBV7-6, the J call TRBJ1-2; unclear D gene. The germline CDR1 and CDR2 sequences are SGHVS and FNYEAQ. The CDR3 is 16 residues long. Trimming shortened V by 5 bases and J by 7 bases, and 23 bases separated the two germline ends. This CDR3 is CASSPPLRAGRSGYTF. The CDR3 DNA follows: TGTGCCAGCAGCCCCCCGTTAAGGGCGGGAAGGTCTGGCTACACCTTC. Full variable domain (missing parts from reference TRBV7-6 and TRBJ1-2): GAGVSQSPRYKVTKRGQDVALRCDPISGHVSLYWYRQALGQGPEFLTYFNYEAQQDKSGLPNDRFSAERPEGSISTLTIQRTEQRDSAMYRCASSPPLRAGRSGYTFGSGTRLTVV.

The chain employs TRBV19 and TRBJ2-3; TRBD2 matches 8 bases. CDR3 length: 16 amino acids. The junction had 8 bases not matched to a gene; V was cut back by 5 bases and J by 1 base. CDR1 LNHDA and CDR2 SQIVND come from the germline V gene (reference sequence). The CDR3 loop is CASSSGGGRGTDTQYF. The CDR3 DNA follows: TGTGCCAGTAGTTCGGGGGGGGGCAGGGGCACAGATACGCAGTATTTT.

Here the CDR3 reads CASSSHDRGLWNTGELFF. The CDR3 coding sequence is TGCGCCAGCAGCTCACACGACAGGGGGCTTTGGAACACCGGGGAGCTGTTTTTT. This chain joins TRBV5-1 and TRBJ2-2, with 10 bases that match TRBD1. Per the germline V gene, CDR1 is SGHRS and CDR2 is YFSETQ. Germline trimming cut 3 bases from V and 1 base from J; bases unmatched to any gene: 9. There are 18 residues in the CDR3.

V gene TRBV30 combines with J gene TRBJ2-5; 12 bases line up with TRBD2. V lost 1 base to trimming and J lost 0 bases; unmatched junction nucleotides: 9. The germline V gene has CDR1 GTSNPN and CDR2 SVGIG (reference sequence). CDR3 length equals 18 residues. CDR3 sequence (DNA): TGTGCCTGGAGTGACACTAGCGGGGGGCCCCCGGACCAAGAGACCCAGTACTTC. Protein: CAWSDTSGGPPDQETQYF. The complete variable domain, with remaining parts taken from reference TRBV30 and TRBJ2-5, reads SQTIHQWPATLVQPVGSPLSLECTVEGTSNPNLYWYRQAAGRGLQLLFYSVGIGQISSEVPQNLSASRPQDRQFILSSKKLLLSDSGFYLCAWSDTSGGPPDQETQYFGPGTRLLVL.

This chain links TRBV4-2 with TRBJ1-6, with D maybe TRBD1 (6 bases). Germline lookup yields CDR1 LGHNA and CDR2 YNFKEQ. The CDR3 consists of 18 residues. Between the trimmed V and J ends, which lost 0 bases and 0 bases, there was a span of 12 bases. The DNA of the CDR3 is TGTGCCAGCAGCCAAGATCTGACAGGAGGCTCCTATAATTCACCCCTCCACTTT. Its translation is CASSQDLTGGSYNSPLHF.

This clone was seen a handful of times. This chain links TRBV10-3 with TRBJ2-7, with 10 bases matching TRBD1. From germline, CDR1 is ENHRY and CDR2 SYGVKD. The length of the CDR3 is 17 residues. The V and J ends lost 3 bases and 5 bases, in that order; junction bases with no gene match: 13. CDR3 amino acids: CAISDTSQGTGADEQYF. The CDR3 DNA follows: TGTGCCATCAGTGATACCTCCCAGGGGACAGGGGCCGACGAGCAGTACTTC.

CDR3 bases: TGTGCCAGCAGCTCGGACAGGGGGCGCGAGCAGTACTTC. This gives the protein CASSSDRGREQYF. The chain recombines TRBV11-3 with TRBJ2-7; 11 positions match TRBD1. This CDR3 comprises 13 residues. After removal of 4 bases from V and 6 bases from J, the junction contained 2 bases not matched to a gene. CDR1 and CDR2 from the germline V gene are SGHNT and YENEEA.

The V and J genes are TRBV5-4 and TRBJ2-1, with a possible D match to TRBD1 (5 bases). The CDR3 is 13 amino acids. Trimming pared 5 bases from V and 6 bases from J, leaving 12 bases between. CDR1 is SGHNT, CDR2 YYREEE, per germline (reference sequence). The CDR3 region is CASSLVGVNEQFF. The CDR3 region has the DNA TGTGCCAGCAGTCTTGTAGGGGTCAATGAGCAGTTCTTC. The full variable domain, in which reference TRBV5-4 and TRBJ2-1 provide the parts outside the CDR3, is ETGVTQSPTHLIKTRGQQVTLRCSSQSGHNTVSWYQQALGQGPQFIFQYYREEENGRGNFPPRFSGLQFPNYSSELNVNALELDDSALYLCASSLVGVNEQFFGPGTRLTVL.